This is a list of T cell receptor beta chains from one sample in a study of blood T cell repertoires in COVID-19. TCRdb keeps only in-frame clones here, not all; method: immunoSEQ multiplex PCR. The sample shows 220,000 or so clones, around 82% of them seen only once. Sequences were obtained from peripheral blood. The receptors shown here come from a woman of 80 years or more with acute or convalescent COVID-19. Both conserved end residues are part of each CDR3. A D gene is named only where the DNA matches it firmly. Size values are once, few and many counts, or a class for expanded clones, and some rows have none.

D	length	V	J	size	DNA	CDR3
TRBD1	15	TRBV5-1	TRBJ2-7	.	TGCGCCAGCAGGGCCCAGGGGGCTCCGACCTACGAGCAGTACTTC	CASRAQGAPTYEQYF
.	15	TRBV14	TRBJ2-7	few	TGTGCCAGCAGCCAAGGGAGGACAGATTACTACGAGCAGTACTTC	CASSQGRTDYYEQYF
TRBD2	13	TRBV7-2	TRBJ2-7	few	TGTGCCAGCAGCTCGGGACTAGCCTACGAGCAGTACTTC	CASSSGLAYEQYF
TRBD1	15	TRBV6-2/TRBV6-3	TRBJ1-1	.	TGTGCCAGCAGTCAACGCCGGGACAGGCGCACTGAAGCTTTCTTT	CASSQRRDRRTEAFF
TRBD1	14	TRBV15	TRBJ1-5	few	TGTGCCACCAGTCCGGACAGGGGGGTTCAGCCCCAGCATTTT	CATSPDRGVQPQHF
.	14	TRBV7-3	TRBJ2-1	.	TGTGCCAGCAGCCCTCGGACAAACTACAATGAGCAGTTCTTC	CASSPRTNYNEQFF
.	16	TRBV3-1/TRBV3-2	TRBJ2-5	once	TGTGCCAGCACTAAAGCTGCCCGTGGCGGGAAGGATCCCCAGTACTTC	CASTKAARGGKDPQYF
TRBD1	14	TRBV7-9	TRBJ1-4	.	TGTGCCAGCAGCATCGGACAGGGCGGGGAAAAACTGTTTTTT	CASSIGQGGEKLFF
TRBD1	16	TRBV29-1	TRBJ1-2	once	TGCAGCGTTGCTTATTTAGGGACAGGATATAACTATGGCTACACCTTC	CSVAYLGTGYNYGYTF
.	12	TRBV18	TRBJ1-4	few	TGTGCCAGCTCACCCGCGAGTGAAAAACTGTTTTTT	CASSPASEKLFF
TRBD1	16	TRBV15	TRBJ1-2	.	TGTGCCACCAGCAGAGTCCCCGGGACAGTGGACGACGGCTACACCTTC	CATSRVPGTVDDGYTF
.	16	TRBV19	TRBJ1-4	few	TGTGCCAGTAGTACCCTTTCGGCAGGGACTAATGAAAAACTGTTTTTT	CASSTLSAGTNEKLFF
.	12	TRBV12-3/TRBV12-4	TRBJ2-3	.	TGTGCCAGCAGTTTACTCACAGATACGCAGTATTTT	CASSLLTDTQYF
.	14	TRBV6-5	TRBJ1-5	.	TGTGCCAGCAGTTGGGAGGGAGGCAATCAGCCCCAGCATTTT	CASSWEGGNQPQHF
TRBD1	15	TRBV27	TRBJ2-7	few	TGTGCCAGCAGTCCCGACAGGGCGAGCCCCTACGAGCAGTACTTC	CASSPDRASPYEQYF
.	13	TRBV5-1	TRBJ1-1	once	TGCGCCAGCAGTCAGGGGCTGAACACTGAAGCTTTCTTT	CASSQGLNTEAFF
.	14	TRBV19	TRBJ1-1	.	TGTGCCAGTAGTATGAACAGGGAGAACACTGAAGCTTTCTTT	CASSMNRENTEAFF
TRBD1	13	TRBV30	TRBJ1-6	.	TGTGCCTTTTGGACAGGGAACAATTCACCCCTCCACTTT	CAFWTGNNSPLHF
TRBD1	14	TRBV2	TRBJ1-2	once	TGTGCCAGCAGTTCAGGGGGCTTGCGCTATGGCTACACCTTC	CASSSGGLRYGYTF
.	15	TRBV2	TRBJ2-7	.	TGTGCCAGCAGCCTAGAAATCACTCCACCCTACGAGCAGTACTTC	CASSLEITPPYEQYF
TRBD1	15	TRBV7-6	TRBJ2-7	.	TGTGCCAGCAGCGCGCCGGGACAGGGGTTTGGCGAGCAGTACTTC	CASSAPGQGFGEQYF
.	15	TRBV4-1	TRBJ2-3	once	TGCGCCAGCAGCCAAGGCAGGTTTTTCACAGATACGCAGTATTTT	CASSQGRFFTDTQYF
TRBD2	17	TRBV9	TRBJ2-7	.	TGTGCCAGCAGCGTAGGGACTAGCGGGGGCTCTCCCCTTGAGCAGTACTTC	CASSVGTSGGSPLEQYF
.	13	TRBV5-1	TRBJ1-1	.	TGCGCCAGCAGCCCGAGGGAGAACACTGAAGCTTTCTTT	CASSPRENTEAFF
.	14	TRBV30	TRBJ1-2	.	TGTGCCTGGAGTGTAGCGGGGGGCGTTTATGGCTACACCTTC	CAWSVAGGVYGYTF
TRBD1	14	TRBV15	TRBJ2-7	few	TGTGCCACCAGCAGGGGACAGGGGGACCACGAGCAGTACTTC	CATSRGQGDHEQYF
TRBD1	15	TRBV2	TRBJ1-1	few	TGTGCCAGCAGTAAGGGACAGCCCCTTGACCCTGAAGCTTTCTTT	CASSKGQPLDPEAFF
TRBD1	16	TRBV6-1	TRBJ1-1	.	TGTGCCAGCAGTGAAGGCTCTGGACAGGGTAACACTGAAGCTTTCTTT	CASSEGSGQGNTEAFF